Given below is one T cell receptor beta chain in context. The source of the sample is a study of glioma-infiltrating T cells after dendritic cell vaccination. Study background: Autologous tumor lysate-pulsed dendritic cell vaccination was given between the early 2000s and the early 2010s.

Trimming removed 2 bases from V and 5 bases from J, with 15 bases in between. CDR3 size: 16 residues. The germline V gene encodes CDR1 MGHRA and CDR2 YSYEKL. Profiling relied on immunoSEQ multiplex PCR, and the TCRdb table lists in-frame clones only, not all of them. This table has under 100,000 clones, about 90% appearing once. PBMC sampling occurred before vaccination, two weeks after the third dose, and at progression. This receptor was identified in a human donor with glioblastoma. V gene TRBV4-1 combines with J gene TRBJ2-2; tentatively, D is TRBD2 (5 bases). The starting material was blood, obtained before dendritic cell vaccination. This CDR3 reads CASSQHAVGETGELFF. The DNA of the CDR3 is TGCGCCAGCAGCCAACATGCGGTCGGGGAAACCGGGGAGCTGTTTTTT.